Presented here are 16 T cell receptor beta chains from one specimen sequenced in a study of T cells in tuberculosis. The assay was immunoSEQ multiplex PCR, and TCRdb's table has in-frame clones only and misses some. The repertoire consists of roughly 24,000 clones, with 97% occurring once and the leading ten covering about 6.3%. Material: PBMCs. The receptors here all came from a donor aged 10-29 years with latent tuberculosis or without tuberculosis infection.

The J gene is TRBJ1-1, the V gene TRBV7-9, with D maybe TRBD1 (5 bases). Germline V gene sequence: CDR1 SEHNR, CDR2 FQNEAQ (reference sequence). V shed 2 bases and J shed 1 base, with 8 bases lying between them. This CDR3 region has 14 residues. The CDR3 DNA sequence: TGTGCCAGCAGCTTATACCAGGGGAACACTGAAGCTTTCTTT. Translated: CASSLYQGNTEAFF. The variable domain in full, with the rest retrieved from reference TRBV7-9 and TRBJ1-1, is DTGVSQNPRHKITKRGQNVTFRCDPISEHNRLYWYRQTLGQGPEFLTYFQNEAQLEKSRLLSDRFSAERPKGSFSTLEIQRTEQGDSAMYLCASSLYQGNTEAFFGQGTRLTVV.

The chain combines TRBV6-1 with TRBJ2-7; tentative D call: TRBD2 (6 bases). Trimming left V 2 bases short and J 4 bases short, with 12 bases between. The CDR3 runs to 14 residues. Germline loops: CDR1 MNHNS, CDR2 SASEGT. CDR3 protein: CASSEPRRGYEQYF. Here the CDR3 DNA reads TGTGCCAGCAGTGAACCCAGGCGGGGTTACGAGCAGTACTTC.

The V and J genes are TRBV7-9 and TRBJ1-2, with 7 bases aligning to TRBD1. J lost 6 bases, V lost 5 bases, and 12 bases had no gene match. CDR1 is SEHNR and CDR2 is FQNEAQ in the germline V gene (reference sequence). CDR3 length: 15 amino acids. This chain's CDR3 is CASSARRQGTDGYTF. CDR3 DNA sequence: TGTGCCAGCAGCGCCCGACGACAGGGAACGGATGGCTACACCTTC. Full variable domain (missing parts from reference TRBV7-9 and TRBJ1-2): DTGVSQNPRHKITKRGQNVTFRCDPISEHNRLYWYRQTLGQGPEFLTYFQNEAQLEKSRLLSDRFSAERPKGSFSTLEIQRTEQGDSAMYLCASSARRQGTDGYTFGSGTRLTVV.

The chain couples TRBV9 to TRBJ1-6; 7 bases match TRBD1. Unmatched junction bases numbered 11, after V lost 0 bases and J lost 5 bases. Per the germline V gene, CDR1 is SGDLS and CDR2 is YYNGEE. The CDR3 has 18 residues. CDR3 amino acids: CASSVEARGQSHNSPLHF. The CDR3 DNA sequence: TGTGCCAGCAGCGTAGAGGCCCGGGGACAGTCACATAATTCACCCCTCCACTTT.

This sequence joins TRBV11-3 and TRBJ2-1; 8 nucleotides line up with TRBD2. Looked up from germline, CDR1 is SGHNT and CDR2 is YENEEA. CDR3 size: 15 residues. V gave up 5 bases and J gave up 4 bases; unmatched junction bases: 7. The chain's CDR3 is CASSQGASGYNEQFF. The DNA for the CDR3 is TGTGCCAGCAGCCAAGGGGCTAGCGGGTACAATGAGCAGTTCTTC.

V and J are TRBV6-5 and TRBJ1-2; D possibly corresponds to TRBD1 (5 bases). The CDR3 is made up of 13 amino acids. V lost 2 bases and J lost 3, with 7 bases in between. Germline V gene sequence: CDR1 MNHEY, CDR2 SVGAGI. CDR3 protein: CASSYGGDYGYTF. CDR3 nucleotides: TGTGCCAGCAGTTACGGGGGGGACTATGGCTACACCTTC.

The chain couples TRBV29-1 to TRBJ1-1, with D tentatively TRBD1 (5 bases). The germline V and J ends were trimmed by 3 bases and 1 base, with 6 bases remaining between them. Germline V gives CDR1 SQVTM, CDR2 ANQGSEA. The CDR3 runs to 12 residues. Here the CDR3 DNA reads TGCAGCGTTGAGGGGGGGAACACTGAAGCTTTCTTT. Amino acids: CSVEGGNTEAFF.

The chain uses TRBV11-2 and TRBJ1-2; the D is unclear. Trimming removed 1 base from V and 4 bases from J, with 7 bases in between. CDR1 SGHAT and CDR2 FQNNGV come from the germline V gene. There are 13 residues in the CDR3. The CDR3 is CASSLVIRYGYTF. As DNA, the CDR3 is TGTGCCAGCAGCTTAGTAATCCGCTATGGCTACACCTTC.

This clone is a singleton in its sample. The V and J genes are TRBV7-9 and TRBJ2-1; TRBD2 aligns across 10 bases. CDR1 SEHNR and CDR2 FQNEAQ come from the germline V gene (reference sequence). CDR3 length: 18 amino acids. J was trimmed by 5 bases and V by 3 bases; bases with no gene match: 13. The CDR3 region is CASSLSSVSGRIDNEQFF. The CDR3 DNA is TGTGCCAGCAGCTTGAGCTCTGTTAGCGGGAGGATCGACAATGAGCAGTTCTTC.

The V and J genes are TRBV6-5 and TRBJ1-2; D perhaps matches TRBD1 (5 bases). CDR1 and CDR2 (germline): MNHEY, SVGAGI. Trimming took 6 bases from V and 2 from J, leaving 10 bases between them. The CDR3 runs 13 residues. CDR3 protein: CASSPGINYGYTF. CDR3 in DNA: TGTGCCAGCAGCCCAGGGATCAACTATGGCTACACCTTC.

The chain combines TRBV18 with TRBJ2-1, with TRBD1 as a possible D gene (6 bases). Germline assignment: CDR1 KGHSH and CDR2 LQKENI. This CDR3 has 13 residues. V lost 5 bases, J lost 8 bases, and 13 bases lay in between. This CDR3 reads CASSYRQDYEQFF. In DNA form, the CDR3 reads TGTGCCAGCTCATATCGACAGGATTATGAGCAGTTCTTC.

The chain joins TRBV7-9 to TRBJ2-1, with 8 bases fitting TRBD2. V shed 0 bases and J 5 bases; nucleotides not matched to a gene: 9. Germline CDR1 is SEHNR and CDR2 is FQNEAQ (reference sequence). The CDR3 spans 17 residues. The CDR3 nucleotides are TGTGCCAGCAGCTTAGCGCAATCCGGGGGGGCCAACAATGAGCAGTTCTTC. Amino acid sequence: CASSLAQSGGANNEQFF.

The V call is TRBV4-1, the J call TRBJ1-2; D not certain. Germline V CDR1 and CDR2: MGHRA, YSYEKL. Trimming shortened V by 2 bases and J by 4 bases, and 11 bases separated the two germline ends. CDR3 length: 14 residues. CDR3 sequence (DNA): TGCGCCAGCAGCCAATTTCCGGGAGCCTATGGCTACACCTTC. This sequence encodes CASSQFPGAYGYTF.

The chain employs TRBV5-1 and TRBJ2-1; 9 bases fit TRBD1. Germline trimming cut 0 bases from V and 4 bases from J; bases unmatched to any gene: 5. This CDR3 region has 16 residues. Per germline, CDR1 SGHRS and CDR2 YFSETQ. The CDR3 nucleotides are TGCGCCAGCAGCTTGGGAAGGGACAGGGTGTACAATGAGCAGTTCTTC. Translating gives CASSLGRDRVYNEQFF.

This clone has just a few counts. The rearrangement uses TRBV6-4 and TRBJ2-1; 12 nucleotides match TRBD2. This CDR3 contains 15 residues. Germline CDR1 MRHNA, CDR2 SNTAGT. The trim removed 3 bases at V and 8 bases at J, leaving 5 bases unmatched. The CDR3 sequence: CASSETLAGGDEQFF. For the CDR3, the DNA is TGTGCCAGCAGTGAGACCCTAGCGGGGGGGGATGAGCAGTTCTTC.

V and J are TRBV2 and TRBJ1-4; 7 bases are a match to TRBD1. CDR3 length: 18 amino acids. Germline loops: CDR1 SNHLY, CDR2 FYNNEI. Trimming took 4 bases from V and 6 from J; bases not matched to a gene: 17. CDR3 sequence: CASSAAILDRARDEKLFF. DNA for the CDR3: TGTGCCAGCAGTGCAGCTATACTAGACAGGGCCCGGGATGAAAAACTGTTTTTT.